This entry describes one TCR beta chain. Its binding antigen is unknown. The input lacks base qualities; no much larger clone sits a single base away. The patients picked for sequencing were ones in whom flow cytometry had shown an expansion of CD8+CD57+ cells. Every patient had a diagnosis of severe acquired aplastic anemia based on International Study of Aplastic Anemia and Agranulocytosis and Camitta criteria. No therapy had been received by the patients at the time of blood sampling. In the study, sorted CD4+ and CD8+ blood T cells from patients with severe aplastic anemia and from healthy subjects underwent deep sequencing of TCR repertoires. Patients were enrolled under clinicaltrials.gov protocols 00001620, 01623167, 00001397, 00071045, 00081523 and 00961064 in the USA. Ficoll-Paque density gradient centrifugation was used to isolate peripheral blood mononuclear cells. Before DNA extraction, CD4+ and CD8+ T cells were sorted with FACS or magnetic beads.

Trimming removed 4 bases from V and 4 bases from J, leaving 11 bases between the germline ends. The CDR3 starts with the cysteine, ends with the phenylalanine, and has 14 residues. Only CDR3 DNA is held: 42 bases, read in frame from base 1. The germline V gene provides CDR1 KGHDR and CDR2 SFDVKD. The data are from a study of CD8+CD57+ T cells in acquired aplastic anemia (dated by TCRdb to the late 2010s). The study in broad terms: On average, sorted CD4+ and CD8+ cells yielded 3.2 ug of extracted DNA, with a range of about 0.19 to 30 ug. A CD8+CD57+ expansion meant a frequency higher than the mean frequency seen in healthy subjects.

Overall results and qualifications from the work: Although 25 to 30 CD8+ CDR3 sequences were shared by patients and controls, these sequences appeared highly expressed in patients and within the immunodominant clones of patients. Patients and healthy controls showed no significant difference in CD8+ Simpson's diversity (P=0.060).

TCR beta VDJ combination and CDR3 sequence profiling used genomic DNA as the template. TCR repertoire sequencing was run on an Illumina HiSeq 2000. From the authors' description of their analysis: TRBV/TRBJ rearrangement plots, CDR3 size and DJ length profiles, and Simpson's diversity index were used to assess repertoires. Whichever DNA sequence was most abundant in the deep sequencing data was defined as the immunodominant clone. CDR3 amino acid sequences were screened for sharing across subjects and compared with published repertoires and the VDJdb database. Clones were called with MiXCR by TCRdb after fastp trimmed the public reads at Q25, and only in-frame beta chains were retained. Merged by CDR3 protein, the rows form single entries marked with the most common genes and DNA. TCRdb, not the authors, supplied the V and J calls. The table for this sample lists approximately 300,000 distinct CDR3 sequences; 45% to 65% of them were counted only once. The ten largest account for around 1.3% of the sample.

The rearranged segments are TRBV24-1 and TRBJ2-3; a weak D assignment points to TRBD1 (7 bases agree). The sample was sorted CD4+, CD8+, or CD8+CD57+ T cells (not recorded which) from PBMCs. The receptor was isolated from a human donor with aplastic anemia. The nucleotide sequence is given as TGTGCCACCAGTGAAGGGGGGACAGCAGATACGCAGTATTTT. It specifies CATSEGGTADTQYF.